This T cell receptor (beta chain) was captured by sequencing in a study of control samples from healthy donors and cancer patients. CDR1 is SGHDN and CDR2 is FVKESK in the germline V gene. The V end lost 0 bases, the J end lost 4 bases, and 12 bases lay between the germline ends. The CDR3 spans 15 residues. The repertoire was sequenced with immunoSEQ multiplex PCR; TCRdb's copy has only in-frame clones and lacks some. The sample lists about 410,000 clones; around nine tenths were seen once. The gene calls are TRBV14 and TRBJ1-2; no reliable D call. Specimen: PBMCs. The receptor was derived from a man aged 35-49 years with head and neck cancer. For the CDR3, the DNA is TGTGCCAGCAGCCAAGACCATCACCTCCTCTATGGCTACACCTTC. It is translated as CASSQDHHLLYGYTF.